Following are 27 T cell receptor beta chains from one sample sequenced in a study of shared clonotypes between healthy human individuals. Assay used: immunoSEQ multiplex PCR; TCRdb lists only in-frame clones, some missing. Among under 600,000 clones listed, 95% to 98% were seen once. The specimen was naive CD4+ T cells sorted from blood. Subset noted: CD45RA+ positively selected. The receptors here all came from a young woman in good health.

V gene TRBV5-1 combines with J gene TRBJ1-1, with D possibly TRBD1 on 5 matching bases. V lost 0 bases, J lost 2 bases, and 17 bases lay in between. The CDR3 has 17 amino acids. The V gene's germline CDR1 is SGHRS and CDR2 YFSETQ. The CDR3 sequence: CASSLVTGTAKNTEAFF. The CDR3 nucleotides read TGCGCCAGCAGCTTGGTAACCGGGACCGCAAAAAACACTGAAGCTTTCTTT. The full variable domain, with the rest looked up from reference TRBV5-1 and TRBJ1-1, is KAGVTQTPRYLIKTRGQQVTLSCSPISGHRSVSWYQQTPGQGLQFLFEYFSETQRNKGNFPGRFSGRQFSNSRSEMNVSTLELGDSALYLCASSLVTGTAKNTEAFFGQGTRLTVV.

This chain uses TRBV4-1 with TRBJ2-1; perhaps TRBD1 as D (5 bases). The germline CDR1 and CDR2 sequences are MGHRA and YSYEKL. This CDR3 comprises 13 residues. Trimming pared 4 bases from V and 4 bases from J, leaving 8 bases between. The CDR3 nucleotides are TGCGCCAGCAGCCGCAGGGATTACAATGAGCAGTTCTTC. It codes for CASSRRDYNEQFF.

The V call is TRBV6-4, the J call TRBJ1-2; D gene ambiguous. Germline V CDR1 and CDR2: MRHNA, SNTAGT. The V and J ends lost 0 bases and 7 bases respectively, with 12 bases between them. The CDR3 length is 14 residues. CDR3 sequence reads: CASSDSWTTSGYTF. CDR3 DNA: TGTGCCAGCAGTGACTCGTGGACCACGTCTGGCTACACCTTC.

This chain connects TRBV19 to TRBJ1-5; D not certain. This CDR3 has 19 amino acids. Germline lookup yields CDR1 LNHDA and CDR2 SQIVND (reference sequence). V was trimmed by 5 bases and J by 0 bases, leaving 23 bases between them. In nucleotides, the CDR3 is TGTGCCAGTAGTTTTAACTCACCAAATACCCTTTATAGCAATCAGCCCCAGCATTTT. This translates into CASSFNSPNTLYSNQPQHF.

DNA of the CDR3: TGTGCCAGCAGTGATAGAAGGTCCTACAATGAGCAGTTCTTC. It specifies CASSDRRSYNEQFF. The V gene is TRBV2, the J gene TRBJ2-1; D is unclear. CDR1 and CDR2 (germline): SNHLY, FYNNEI. This CDR3 spans 14 amino acids. Trimming cost V 3 bases and J 1 base, with 7 bases left between them.

The J gene is TRBJ2-7, the V gene TRBV10-1, with TRBD1 matching over 8 bases. J gave up 2 bases and V 4 bases, and 4 bases lay outside the gene matches. There are 14 residues in the CDR3. Per the germline V gene, CDR1 is WNHNN and CDR2 is SYGVQD (reference sequence). The CDR3 loop is CASSGTGFPYEQYF. The DNA for the CDR3 is TGCGCCAGCAGTGGGACAGGGTTTCCCTACGAGCAGTACTTC.

V and J are TRBV6-1 and TRBJ2-5, with a possible D match to TRBD2 (7 bases). V lost 2 bases and J lost 1, with 14 bases in between. The CDR3 sequence is 16 residues long. The germline V gene has CDR1 MNHNS and CDR2 SASEGT. As DNA, the CDR3 is TGTGCCAGCAGTGAAAGGCAGGGGAGGGGCCAAGAGACCCAGTACTTC. The encoded protein is CASSERQGRGQETQYF.

The table lists this clone with a count of one. The chain carries TRBV27 and TRBJ2-7; 7 bases align to TRBD2. The CDR3 is 16 residues long. With V trimmed by 6 bases and J by 0 bases, 11 bases remained unmatched. The germline gives CDR1 MNHEY, CDR2 SMNVEV (reference sequence). The CDR3 bases are TGTGCCAGCAGCCCAGGAGGTAGCGGGCTCTCCTACGAGCAGTACTTC. Translating gives CASSPGGSGLSYEQYF.

The chain links TRBV5-1 to TRBJ2-1, with D perhaps matching TRBD1 (5 bases). The CDR3 loop spans 18 amino acids. Germline V gives CDR1 SGHRS, CDR2 YFSETQ. V was clipped by 0 bases and J by 4 bases, with 20 bases between them. The DNA of the CDR3 is TGCGCCAGCAGCTTGGTCGGCAGGGCCGGCCGTAAATACAATGAGCAGTTCTTC. Its translation: CASSLVGRAGRKYNEQFF.

The gene calls are TRBV28 and TRBJ2-3; 9 bases are a match to TRBD1. Germline values: CDR1 MDHEN, CDR2 SYDVKM. Losses at the gene ends were 6 bases for V and 1 base for J; bases not matched to a gene: 5. The CDR3 sequence is 15 residues long. In DNA form, the CDR3 reads TGTGCCAGCAGGGCCGGGGACAGGGGCACAGATACGCAGTATTTT. Protein sequence: CASRAGDRGTDTQYF.

This sequence joins TRBV7-8 and TRBJ1-5, with TRBD1 matching 7 bases. Trimming at V came to 5 bases and at J to 1 base, leaving 5 bases not matched to a gene. This CDR3 is 15 amino acids long. The germline V gene encodes CDR1 SGHVS and CDR2 FQNEAQ. CDR3 nucleotides: TGTGCCAGCAGCCAGACAGGGATGAGCAATCAGCCCCAGCATTTT. Translated: CASSQTGMSNQPQHF.

The rearrangement uses TRBV7-9 and TRBJ1-2; tentative D call: TRBD1 (6 bases). The CDR3 spans 14 residues. Germline CDR1 is SEHNR and CDR2 is FQNEAQ (reference sequence). V lost 10 bases to trimming and J lost 3 bases, with 18 bases between them. For the CDR3, the DNA is TGTGCCACCCCATCGAGGGGGTCCCACTATGGCTACACCTTC. This gives the protein CATPSRGSHYGYTF.

In this sample, this clone turned up a few times. The rearrangement links TRBV6-1 to TRBJ1-1; D is unresolved. Per the germline V gene, CDR1 is MNHNS and CDR2 is SASEGT. V shed 4 bases and J shed 8 bases, with 5 bases lying between them. The CDR3 spans 10 residues. The CDR3 DNA reads TGTGCCAGCAGTGGATACGAAGCTTTCTTT. Its protein product is CASSGYEAFF.

This sequence joins TRBV5-6 and TRBJ1-1; no reliable D call. V dropped 1 base and J dropped 2 bases, with 12 bases sitting between them. This CDR3 is built from 15 residues. Germline-derived CDR1 and CDR2 are SGHDT and YYEEEE. CDR3: CASSLLIGVNTEAFF. DNA for the CDR3: TGTGCCAGCAGCTTGTTGATCGGGGTAAACACTGAAGCTTTCTTT. The full variable domain, in which reference TRBV5-6 and TRBJ1-1 provide the parts outside the CDR3, is DAGVTQSPTHLIKTRGQQVTLRCSPKSGHDTVSWYQQALGQGPQFIFQYYEEEERQRGNFPDRFSGHQFPNYSSELNVNALLLGDSALYLCASSLLIGVNTEAFFGQGTRLTVV.

CDR3 region: CASSPVSAGRETQYF. CDR3 sequence (DNA): TGTGCCAGCAGCCCGGTTTCTGCGGGTCGAGAGACCCAGTACTTC. The chain employs TRBV7-9 and TRBJ2-5, with a weak D call TRBD2 (5 bases). Per germline, CDR1 SEHNR and CDR2 FQNEAQ (reference sequence). This CDR3 is built from 15 residues. V gave up 5 bases and J gave up 4 bases, with 17 bases separating them.

This chain joins TRBV10-1 and TRBJ2-7; D gene uncertain. The CDR3 loop spans 12 amino acids. The germline V and J ends were trimmed by 2 bases and 5 bases, with 7 bases remaining between them. CDR1 is WNHNN, CDR2 SYGVQD, per germline (reference sequence). CDR3 sequence reads: CASSEAGNEQYF. CDR3 DNA sequence: TGCGCCAGCAGTGAGGCTGGGAACGAGCAGTACTTC.

This clone was observed a single time. Here the CDR3 DNA reads TGTGCCAGCAGTTTCCGGGACGGCAGCAATCAGCCCCAGCATTTT. It yields the protein CASSFRDGSNQPQHF. V gene TRBV28 combines with J gene TRBJ1-5; a weak D match, TRBD1 (5 bases). The V gene's germline CDR1 is MDHEN and CDR2 SYDVKM. This CDR3 has 15 amino acids. With 3 bases removed from V and 1 base from J, the gap between germline ends came to 10 bases.

This rearrangement joins TRBV11-3 to TRBJ2-3, with 8 nucleotides matching TRBD2. CDR1 is SGHNT, CDR2 YENEEA, per germline. CDR3 length: 16 amino acids. Trimming at V came to 4 bases and at J to 3 bases, leaving 9 bases not matched to a gene. CDR3 region: CASSSQSGGGTDTQYF. The CDR3 DNA follows: TGTGCCAGCAGCTCACAAAGCGGGGGCGGGACAGATACGCAGTATTTT.

About this clone: Other DNA variants within this sample encode the same CDR3. This sequence joins TRBV5-1 and TRBJ2-2; TRBD1 aligns across 8 bases. The CDR3 length is 15 residues. J lost 3 bases, V lost 4 bases, and 5 bases had no gene match. CDR1 and CDR2 from the germline V gene are SGHRS and YFSETQ. The CDR3 spells CASSLGQGDTGELFF. The CDR3 nucleotides are TGCGCCAGCAGCCTAGGACAGGGTGACACCGGGGAGCTGTTTTTT.

This chain connects TRBV25-1 to TRBJ1-2; D is ambiguous. This CDR3 spans 13 amino acids. CDR1 and CDR2 (germline): MGHDK, SYGVNS. Trimming left V 4 bases short and J 4 bases short, with 10 bases between. CDR3: CASSVDAGYGYTF. CDR3 coding DNA: TGTGCCAGCAGTGTTGACGCCGGCTATGGCTACACCTTC.

The chain links TRBV7-9 to TRBJ2-3; D is possibly TRBD1 or TRBD2 (5 bases each). Germline values: CDR1 SEHNR, CDR2 FQNEAQ (reference sequence). The V end was cut by 0 bases, the J end by 5 bases, with 12 bases between. CDR3 length: 15 amino acids. Written as DNA, the CDR3 is TGTGCCAGCAGCTTAGCTCCGGGACCCCTAGATACGCAGTATTTT. Its translation: CASSLAPGPLDTQYF.

J is TRBJ2-1 and V is TRBV29-1; 12 nucleotides match TRBD2. V shed 3 bases and J 8 bases; nucleotides not matched to a gene: 11. Germline-derived CDR1 and CDR2 are SQVTM and ANQGSEA. The CDR3 covers 16 residues. The CDR3 nucleotides are TGCAGCGTTGACTTTTCTAGCGGGAGGGCCAGCGATGAGCAGTTCTTC. Protein sequence: CSVDFSSGRASDEQFF.

The chain has TRBV19 and TRBJ2-7; D is perhaps TRBD1 (6 bases). CDR1 and CDR2 from the germline V gene are LNHDA and SQIVND (reference sequence). The CDR3 has 14 amino acids. Trimming cost V 4 bases and J 0 bases, with 10 bases left between them. The CDR3 DNA reads TGTGCCAGTAGTAATGCAGGGGCCTCCTACGAGCAGTACTTC. This sequence encodes CASSNAGASYEQYF.

This chain connects TRBV2 to TRBJ2-3; 8 nucleotides match TRBD2. The CDR3 consists of 17 residues. Germline V gene data show CDR1 as SNHLY and CDR2 as FYNNEI. With V trimmed by 6 bases and J by 4 bases, 15 bases remained unmatched. The CDR3: CASRRVFPSGSADTQYF. In nucleotides, the CDR3 is TGTGCCAGCAGGAGAGTGTTCCCGAGCGGGAGTGCAGATACGCAGTATTTT.

V and J are TRBV4-2 and TRBJ2-1; the match to TRBD2 covers 13 bases. This CDR3 contains 13 residues. Per germline, CDR1 LGHNA and CDR2 YNFKEQ. Unmatched junction bases numbered 4, after V lost 10 bases and J lost 7 bases. The CDR3 protein is CANTLAGGNEQFF. The CDR3 region has the DNA TGTGCCAATACACTAGCGGGGGGGAATGAGCAGTTCTTC.

The chain uses TRBV28 and TRBJ1-2; the D is unclear. The CDR3 runs to 13 residues. The V end was cut by 10 bases, the J end by 8 bases, with 20 bases between. Germline V gene data show CDR1 as MDHEN and CDR2 as SYDVKM. The CDR3, as DNA: TGTGCCACCTCAAGGTGGGAAATCGTAGGCTACACCTTC. Translating it yields CATSRWEIVGYTF.

With respect to this clone: The junction shows a germline mismatch at one end, possibly a read error. Other DNA sequences in the sample encode the same CDR3. CDR3: CASSPGNMNTEAFF. CDR3 in DNA: TGCGCCAGCAGTCCAGGGAACATGAACACTGAAGCTTTTTTT. The chain has TRBV23-1 and TRBJ1-1; D perhaps matches TRBD1 (5 bases). TRBV23-1 falls under the ORF class, with uncertain function. This CDR3 comprises 14 residues.